The following is a TCR beta chain sequence with its context. Its antigen is as yet unknown. The CDR3 loop spans 12 amino acids. The ends were cut back, 8 bases at V and 5 bases at J, with 13 bases in the middle. Germline V gene lookup returns CDR1 SQVTM and CDR2 ANQGSEA. These data come from a study of cytomegalovirus exposure and HLA in healthy donors. Study-wide results and limits: For most TCR sequences rarity was the rule, although some public TCRs occurred in many donors. As a later analysis revealed, most CMV-associated TCR beta chains appeared HLA-restricted.

60 Vbeta and 13 Jbeta primers were used in PCR. Original methodology: Counted up in a later analysis, unique TCR beta chains came to 65 million to 100 million, with around 11 million shared. Using immunoSEQ multiplex PCR, the repertoire was profiled, and TCRdb retains in-frame clones only, with some absent. V, J and clone size are taken as reported in that table, and D and trimming were inferred from the DNA itself. The data show some 170,000 clones, 80% to 90% seen once. This chain uses TRBV29-1 with TRBJ2-1; D is uncertain. The sample taken for sequencing was PBMCs. This clonotype originated in a woman in her twenties or thirties in good health and CMV-seropositive. CDR3 loop: CSSWAGNNEQFF. CDR3 coding DNA: TGCAGCTCCTGGGCAGGTAACAATGAGCAGTTCTTC.